Each of the 16 T cell receptor beta chains below was sequenced from the same sample in a study of blood T cell repertoires in COVID-19. The assay was immunoSEQ multiplex PCR, and TCRdb's table has in-frame clones only and misses some. The sample yields hundreds of thousands of clones, nearly 90% seen once. The sample taken for sequencing was PBMCs or T cells enriched from blood (not recorded which). The origin of the receptors is a woman aged 40 to 50 with acute COVID-19.

This chain uses TRBV7-6 with TRBJ2-5; a possible D gene is TRBD1 (6 bases). The CDR3 is 15 residues long. In germline, CDR1 is SGHVS, CDR2 FNYEAQ. Trimming removed 5 bases from V and 0 bases from J, with 13 bases in between. This CDR3 is CASSTVQGHQETQYF. The DNA for the CDR3 is TGTGCCAGCAGCACGGTTCAGGGGCACCAAGAGACCCAGTACTTC.

The chain carries TRBV6-5 and TRBJ1-2; 10 bases are shared with TRBD1. This CDR3 comprises 14 residues. Germline CDR1 is MNHEY and CDR2 is SVGAGI. V gave up 2 bases and J gave up 7 bases; unmatched junction bases: 4. The CDR3 DNA follows: TGTGCCAGCAGTTACCGGGGACAGGGGCCTGGCTACACCTTC. Encoded protein: CASSYRGQGPGYTF.

The gene calls are TRBV3-1 (or the pseudogene TRBV3-2) and TRBJ2-7, with D perhaps matching TRBD2 (5 bases). Trimming stripped 4 bases from V and 6 bases from J, with 13 bases between. This CDR3 has 13 amino acids. Germline V gene sequence: CDR1 LGHDT, CDR2 YNNKEL (reference sequence). In DNA form, the CDR3 reads TGTGCCAGCAGCCTGGGAGTAAAGGGCGAGCAGTACTTC. Residues: CASSLGVKGEQYF.

V usage is TRBV11-2 and J usage is TRBJ2-1, with D maybe TRBD2 (7 bases). The CDR3 totals 13 residues. Trimming stripped 5 bases from V and 8 bases from J, with 13 bases between. The germline V gene encodes CDR1 SGHAT and CDR2 FQNNGV. The chain's CDR3 is CASSGGAIDEQFF. CDR3 in DNA: TGTGCCAGCAGCGGGGGGGCCATAGATGAGCAGTTCTTC. Combining the CDR3 with reference TRBV11-2 and TRBJ2-1 gives the whole variable domain EAGVAQSPRYKIIEKRQSVAFWCNPISGHATLYWYQQILGQGPKLLIQFQNNGVVDDSQLPKDRFSAERLKGVDSTLKIQPAKLEDSAVYLCASSGGAIDEQFFGPGTRLTVL.

The chain employs TRBV5-6 and TRBJ1-6; D perhaps matches TRBD1 (5 bases). The CDR3 runs to 16 residues. The germline V gene encodes CDR1 SGHDT and CDR2 YYEEEE. The V gene lost 1 base and the J gene lost 3 bases, with 11 bases spanning the gap. In nucleotides, the CDR3 is TGTGCCAGCAGCTTGCTCGGGGGAAGCTATAATTCACCCCTCCACTTT. This codes for CASSLLGGSYNSPLHF.

The chain combines TRBV5-1 with TRBJ1-4; 9 nucleotides line up with TRBD1. Unmatched junction bases numbered 6, after V lost 4 bases and J lost 8 bases. Germline V lookup: CDR1 SGHRS, CDR2 YFSETQ. CDR3 length: 14 amino acids. CDR3 nucleotides: TGCGCCAGCAGCGCCGGGACAGGGCGGGAAAAACTGTTTTTT. Protein product: CASSAGTGREKLFF.

The chain has TRBV5-1 and TRBJ1-1; D is unclear. CDR3 length equals 12 residues. Germline CDR1 and CDR2: SGHRS and YFSETQ. The V end was cut by 1 base, the J end by 11 bases, with 12 bases between. The CDR3 DNA is TGCGCCAGCAGCTTGCAACGAAACGAGGCTTTCTTT. It encodes CASSLQRNEAFF.

The gene calls are TRBV15 and TRBJ1-5; D is unclear. V was trimmed by 6 bases and J by 2 bases, leaving 14 bases between them. This CDR3 spans 15 amino acids. Looked up from germline, CDR1 is LNHNV and CDR2 is YYDKDF (reference sequence). In DNA form, the CDR3 reads TGTGCCACCAGAGGCGGGATATCGGGCAATCAGCCCCAGCATTTT. Translated: CATRGGISGNQPQHF.

The genes are TRBV2 and TRBJ1-2, with a possible D match to TRBD1 (6 bases). There are 14 residues in the CDR3. In germline, CDR1 is SNHLY, CDR2 FYNNEI. The V gene lost 2 bases and the J gene lost 8 bases, with 15 bases spanning the gap. CDR3 sequence reads: CASSEQGHAVGYTF. As DNA, the CDR3 is TGTGCCAGCAGTGAACAGGGACACGCTGTCGGCTACACCTTC.

The rearrangement joins TRBV7-9 to TRBJ1-1; maybe TRBD1 (5 bases). This CDR3 has 15 residues. V was cut by 5 bases and J by 2 bases, with 15 bases left in between. CDR1 is SEHNR and CDR2 is FQNEAQ in the germline V gene (reference sequence). The CDR3 bases are TGTGCCAGCAGCACGGGAGGGCGGGGCAACACTGAAGCTTTCTTT. Protein: CASSTGGRGNTEAFF. The variable domain in full, completed from reference TRBV7-9 and TRBJ1-1, reads DTGVSQNPRHKITKRGQNVTFRCDPISEHNRLYWYRQTLGQGPEFLTYFQNEAQLEKSRLLSDRFSAERPKGSFSTLEIQRTEQGDSAMYLCASSTGGRGNTEAFFGQGTRLTVV.

V is TRBV7-6 and J is TRBJ1-6, with TRBD1 identical over 7 bases. This CDR3 is 15 amino acids long. Losses at the gene ends were 5 bases for V and 6 bases for J; bases not matched to a gene: 7. The germline V gene encodes CDR1 SGHVS and CDR2 FNYEAQ. CDR3 region: CASSRTTGFNSPLHF. The CDR3 DNA is TGTGCCAGCAGCCGGACGACAGGGTTTAATTCACCCCTCCACTTT. Using reference TRBV7-6 and TRBJ1-6 for the parts outside the CDR3, the full variable domain is GAGVSQSPRYKVTKRGQDVALRCDPISGHVSLYWYRQALGQGPEFLTYFNYEAQQDKSGLPNDRFSAERPEGSISTLTIQRTEQRDSAMYRCASSRTTGFNSPLHFGNGTRLTVT.

V is TRBV10-2 and J is TRBJ1-4, with D perhaps matching TRBD1 (5 bases). CDR3 length equals 13 residues. Germline V CDR1 and CDR2: WSHSY, SAAADI. Trimming took 5 bases from V and 7 from J, leaving 11 bases between them. DNA of the CDR3: TGCGCCAGCAGTCCCTGGAGGGGTGAAAAACTGTTTTTT. Encoded protein: CASSPWRGEKLFF.

This sequence joins TRBV18 and TRBJ1-6; TRBD1 matches at 11 bases. CDR3 length: 15 amino acids. The V gene's germline CDR1 is KGHSH and CDR2 LQKENI. Trimming took 3 bases from V and 13 from J; bases not matched to a gene: 8. The CDR3 bases are TGTGCCAGCTCACCCTCCGAGGGACAGGGGGTCCCCCTCCACTTT. Its translation is CASSPSEGQGVPLHF. Full variable domain (remainder filled in from reference TRBV18 and TRBJ1-6): NAGVMQNPRHLVRRRGQEARLRCSPMKGHSHVYWYRQLPEEGLKFMVYLQKENIIDESGMPKERFSAEFPKEGPSILRIQQVVRGDSAAYFCASSPSEGQGVPLHFGNGTRLTVT.

CDR3 coding DNA: TGTGCCAGCAGACGGTTAGGGAGCTCCTACAATGAGCAGTTCTTC. This codes for CASRRLGSSYNEQFF. This chain links TRBV11-2 with TRBJ2-1, with a tentative D call TRBD2 (5 bases). Trimming left V 6 bases short and J 0 bases short, with 12 bases between. The CDR3 contains 15 residues. Germline values: CDR1 SGHAT, CDR2 FQNNGV.

The chain joins TRBV4-1 to TRBJ2-7; 16 bases line up with TRBD2. From germline, CDR1 is MGHRA and CDR2 YSYEKL. This CDR3 has 15 amino acids. J lost 6 bases, V lost 4 bases, and 3 bases had no gene match. CDR3: CASSLGLAGGSEQYF. Written as DNA, the CDR3 is TGCGCCAGCAGCCTGGGACTAGCGGGGGGGAGCGAGCAGTACTTC.

The chain's CDR3 is CASSLLASANTGELFF. The CDR3 nucleotides read TGTGCCAGCAGCTTACTGGCTAGCGCTAACACCGGGGAGCTGTTTTTT. V usage is TRBV7-2 and J usage is TRBJ2-2; D possibly corresponds to TRBD2 (6 bases). CDR1 and CDR2 from the germline V gene are SGHTA and FQGNSA. V was clipped by 2 bases and J by 2 bases, with 12 bases between them. The CDR3 is 16 amino acids.